This T cell receptor (beta chain) emerged from a study of resident and recirculating memory T cells in vitiligo. This CDR3 contains 14 residues. Trimming took 7 bases from V and 4 from J; bases not matched to a gene: 8. In germline, CDR1 is LNHDA, CDR2 SQIVND (reference sequence). Confetti depigmentation, marking active vitiligo, was absent in these patients. Measured with immunoSEQ multiplex PCR; TCRdb has only the in-frame clones, and not every one. The sample has more than 35,000 clones; over 90% are singletons. The J gene is TRBJ1-1, the V gene TRBV19; 8 bases line up with TRBD1. The TCR comes from a male donor with vitiligo. Sequencing was carried out using blood. The CDR3 bases are TGTGCCAGTACCCCCCGGACAGGGTTCACTGAAGCTTTCTTT. The encoded protein is CASTPRTGFTEAFF.